This T cell receptor (beta chain) was captured by sequencing in a study of post-analysis software for immune sequencing data. At the level of the study: Multiple sclerosis in the patients followed relapsing-remitting, secondary progressive and progressive-relapsing courses.

The CDR3 totals 14 residues. In germline, CDR1 is MNHNY, CDR2 SVGAGI (reference sequence). Built from TCR beta cDNA, the libraries had unique molecular identifiers in them. It was from about 1 to 10 million T cells that some 500,000 cDNA molecules came. Each CDR3 protein is one row after TCRdb ran MiXCR on the PCR reads. The table includes about 200,000 distinct CDR3 sequences, over 25% detected once. Study-wide results and caveats: Controls showed significantly higher normalized Chao1 diversity than did multiple sclerosis patients. Patients had higher frequencies than controls of roughly 5 TRBV segments, including TRBV5-6, TRBV5-1 and TRBV20-1.

This clonotype was detected a few times. Its cognate antigen is unknown. At one end, the junction sequence differs from germline, possibly due to a read error. The sequence came from a girl aged 2-17 years with multiple sclerosis. Specimen: blood. The rearrangement links TRBV6-6 to TRBJ2-5; 9 bases align to TRBD2. CDR3 coding DNA: TGTGCCAGCAGGGGCGGGGGGGAACAAGAGACCAAGTACTTC. Translating gives CASRGGGEQETKYF.